Shown below are 30 T cell receptor beta chains from a single sample sequenced in a study of blood T cell repertoires in COVID-19. Sequencing was performed with immunoSEQ multiplex PCR; in TCRdb, only in-frame clones are kept and a portion is missing. The sample comprises about 170,000 clones, 70% to 90% of which are singletons, and 2% to 3% rests with the top ten. Sequenced sample: peripheral blood. The source of these receptors is a woman older than 75 with COVID-19, enrolled during active disease.

This sequence joins TRBV7-9 and TRBJ2-1, with 10 bases fitting TRBD2. The CDR3 loop spans 15 amino acids. In germline, CDR1 is SEHNR, CDR2 FQNEAQ (reference sequence). V shed 5 bases, J shed 2 bases, and the junction held 3 bases outside the gene matches. CDR3 loop: CASSGGTSAYNEQFF. CDR3 in DNA: TGTGCCAGCAGCGGAGGGACTAGCGCCTACAATGAGCAGTTCTTC.

CDR3 loop: CASRGQVVINQPQHF. The CDR3 nucleotides are TGTGCCAGCAGGGGACAGGTCGTAATCAATCAGCCCCAGCATTTT. This chain links TRBV2 with TRBJ1-5, with 8 bases fitting TRBD1. After removal of 6 bases from V and 3 bases from J, the junction contained 7 bases not matched to a gene. CDR1 is SNHLY and CDR2 is FYNNEI in the germline V gene. The CDR3 sequence is 15 residues long.

The CDR3 loop is CASSVHVGRSEAFF. In DNA form, the CDR3 reads TGTGCCAGCAGCGTGCATGTGGGGCGTAGTGAAGCTTTCTTT. The chain employs TRBV2 and TRBJ1-1; D perhaps matches TRBD1 (5 bases). CDR1 is SNHLY, CDR2 FYNNEI, per germline. V lost 6 bases and J 7 bases, leaving 18 bases between the germline ends. This CDR3 is built from 14 residues.

The rearrangement joins TRBV19 to TRBJ1-2; possible D gene TRBD1, 6 bases. V gave up 2 bases and J gave up 8 bases, with 12 bases separating them. Germline values: CDR1 LNHDA, CDR2 SQIVND (reference sequence). This CDR3 has 13 residues. The CDR3 region is CASSILQGDGYTF. CDR3 nucleotide sequence: TGTGCCAGTAGTATATTACAGGGTGACGGCTACACCTTC.

The chain employs TRBV5-1 and TRBJ2-7; 9 nucleotides line up with TRBD1. The germline V gene encodes CDR1 SGHRS and CDR2 YFSETQ. The CDR3 runs to 14 residues. With V trimmed by 4 bases and J by 3 bases, 5 bases remained unmatched. The CDR3 loop reads CASSPGQGIYEQYF. Written as DNA, the CDR3 is TGCGCCAGCAGCCCAGGACAGGGGATCTACGAGCAGTACTTC. The full variable domain, its missing parts supplied by reference TRBV5-1 and TRBJ2-7, is KAGVTQTPRYLIKTRGQQVTLSCSPISGHRSVSWYQQTPGQGLQFLFEYFSETQRNKGNFPGRFSGRQFSNSRSEMNVSTLELGDSALYLCASSPGQGIYEQYFGPGTRLTVT.

J is TRBJ2-7 and V is TRBV5-1, with 10 bases matching TRBD1. V was pared by 7 bases and J by 4 bases, with 8 bases of the junction left unmatched. Per germline, CDR1 SGHRS and CDR2 YFSETQ. The CDR3 has 14 amino acids. CDR3 coding DNA: TGCGCCAGCCAATATCGACAGGGGGCATACGAGCAGTACTTC. Residues: CASQYRQGAYEQYF.

A note on this clone: At one of its ends the junction is not consistent with the germline gene, which may arise from a read error. The chain employs TRBV12-3 or TRBV12-4 and TRBJ1-2, with 7 bases fitting TRBD1. The CDR3 runs to 9 residues. The CDR3 reads CASRKGGHF. The CDR3 DNA is TGTGCCAGCAGGAAAGGGGGCCACTTC.

The CDR3 region is CASSIGRRSSYNEQFF. CDR3 DNA sequence: TGTGCCAGTAGTATAGGACGGAGGAGCTCCTACAATGAGCAGTTCTTC. The V call is TRBV19, the J call TRBJ2-1, with D perhaps TRBD2 (5 bases). The CDR3 is 16 amino acids. Germline V gene data show CDR1 as LNHDA and CDR2 as SQIVND (reference sequence). Trimming pared 1 base from V and 0 bases from J, leaving 10 bases between.

V gene TRBV11-1 combines with J gene TRBJ2-1; D remains unclear. V gave up 4 bases and J gave up 1 base, with 8 bases separating them. The CDR3 totals 14 residues. Germline assignment: CDR1 SGHAT and CDR2 FQDESV (reference sequence). CDR3 amino acids: CASSSDWSYNEQFF. The CDR3 bases are TGTGCCAGCAGCTCCGACTGGTCCTACAATGAGCAGTTCTTC.

This sequence joins TRBV6-4 and TRBJ2-2, with 8 bases fitting TRBD2. Germline assignment: CDR1 MRHNA and CDR2 SNTAGT. Trimming took 0 bases from V and 0 from J; bases not matched to a gene: 6. The CDR3 extends over 18 amino acids. CDR3 region: CASSDSPIAGPNTGELFF. In nucleotides, the CDR3 is TGTGCCAGCAGTGACTCGCCGATAGCGGGACCGAACACCGGGGAGCTGTTTTTT.

This clone was found once. The V call is TRBV29-1, the J call TRBJ2-3, with TRBD2 matching over 8 bases. V lost 6 bases to trimming and J lost 6 bases; unmatched junction nucleotides: 5. The CDR3 extends over 12 amino acids. Germline CDR1 SQVTM, CDR2 ANQGSEA. The CDR3 sequence is CSVERESDTQYF. The CDR3 bases are TGCAGCGTGGAGCGGGAGTCGGATACGCAGTATTTT.

This clone was seen a single time. In DNA, the CDR3 is TGTGCCAGCAGCCAAGGTGGGGACAGGCATCTCTATGGCTACACCTTC. This codes for CASSQGGDRHLYGYTF. The chain combines TRBV3-1 (or the pseudogene TRBV3-2) with TRBJ1-2; 8 bases agree with TRBD1. V shed 1 base, J shed 4 bases, and the junction held 8 bases outside the gene matches. Germline CDR1 and CDR2: LGHDT and YNNKEL (reference sequence). The CDR3 contains 16 residues.

The chain recombines TRBV6-5 with TRBJ1-5; no firm D call. Germline lookup yields CDR1 MNHEY and CDR2 SVGAGI. V shed 0 bases and J shed 3 bases, with 3 bases lying between them. The CDR3 loop spans 13 amino acids. The CDR3 DNA is TGTGCCAGCAGTTACTCGGCCAATCAGCCCCAGCATTTT. It specifies CASSYSANQPQHF.

The V and J genes are TRBV13 and TRBJ1-6; 8 bases are shared with TRBD1. This CDR3 is 14 amino acids long. Germline CDR1 and CDR2: PRHDT and FYEKMQ (reference sequence). After removal of 1 base from V and 13 bases from J, the junction contained 6 bases not matched to a gene. This chain's CDR3 is CASSLARTGKPLHF. In DNA form, the CDR3 reads TGTGCCAGCAGCTTAGCCCGGACAGGGAAGCCCCTCCACTTT.

V is TRBV6-5 and J is TRBJ1-3; TRBD1 matches at 7 bases. The CDR3 covers 13 residues. Trimming at V came to 10 bases and at J to 0 bases, leaving 3 bases not matched to a gene. CDR1 and CDR2 (germline): MNHEY, SVGAGI. DNA for the CDR3: TGTGCCACTGGGACAGTCTCTGGAAACACCATATATTTT. Its translation: CATGTVSGNTIYF.

This sequence joins TRBV3-1 (or the pseudogene TRBV3-2) and TRBJ1-1; possibly TRBD1 for D (5 bases). Between the trimmed V and J ends, which lost 1 base and 0 bases, there was a span of 9 bases. Germline CDR1 and CDR2: LGHDT and YNNKEL (reference sequence). The CDR3 contains 15 residues. CDR3 protein: CASSQVPTVNTEAFF. The CDR3 nucleotides read TGTGCCAGCAGCCAAGTCCCGACAGTGAACACTGAAGCTTTCTTT.

V usage is TRBV3-1 (or the pseudogene TRBV3-2) and J usage is TRBJ2-2; 14 bases match TRBD2. Germline values: CDR1 LGHDT, CDR2 YNNKEL (reference sequence). This CDR3 has 16 amino acids. The ends lost 6 bases at V and 6 bases at J; junction bases unmatched: 6. This CDR3 reads CASRYGTSGRSGELFF. For the CDR3, the DNA is TGTGCCAGCAGATATGGGACTAGCGGGAGATCCGGGGAGCTGTTTTTT.

The genes are TRBV2 and TRBJ1-4; possible D gene TRBD1, 6 bases. Looked up from germline, CDR1 is SNHLY and CDR2 is FYNNEI. With 11 bases removed from V and 5 bases from J, the gap between germline ends came to 18 bases. The CDR3 runs to 14 residues. This CDR3 is CAGRVQGLNEKLFF. CDR3 in DNA: TGTGCCGGGAGAGTTCAGGGGCTGAATGAAAAACTGTTTTTT.

The table lists this clone with many counts. The rearrangement uses TRBV9 and TRBJ1-1; perhaps TRBD1 as D (5 bases). Trimming pared 0 bases from V and 3 bases from J, leaving 12 bases between. Germline V gene data show CDR1 as SGDLS and CDR2 as YYNGEE. The CDR3 totals 15 residues. CDR3 protein: CASSVAQGRHTEAFF. The CDR3, as DNA: TGTGCCAGCAGCGTAGCCCAGGGCCGTCACACTGAAGCTTTCTTT.

The chain uses TRBV18 and TRBJ1-5; 8 bases map to TRBD1. The CDR3 consists of 17 residues. J gave up 2 bases and V 3 bases, and 9 bases lay outside the gene matches. Germline CDR1 KGHSH, CDR2 LQKENI. The CDR3 here is CASSPQGTGQGNQPQHF. DNA for the CDR3: TGTGCCAGCTCACCCCAAGGGACAGGTCAGGGCAATCAGCCCCAGCATTTT.

V is TRBV28 and J is TRBJ1-2; D gene uncertain. Germline CDR1 reads MDHEN; CDR2 reads SYDVKM. This CDR3 is 14 amino acids long. Trimming removed 6 bases from V and 4 bases from J, with 15 bases in between. The CDR3 sequence is CASSEMSRVYGYTF. CDR3 nucleotides: TGTGCCAGCAGCGAAATGTCTCGAGTCTATGGCTACACCTTC.

CDR3 coding DNA: TGTGCCAGCAGCATAATGGGACAGAATAATTCACCCCTCCACTTT. It is translated as CASSIMGQNNSPLHF. The chain has TRBV3-1 (or the pseudogene TRBV3-2) and TRBJ1-6; 7 bases map to TRBD1. Germline values: CDR1 LGHDT, CDR2 YNNKEL (reference sequence). CDR3 length: 15 amino acids. V gave up 5 bases and J gave up 5 bases; unmatched junction bases: 6.

Remarks on this clone: A read error may account for a junction end that differs from germline. The CDR3, as DNA: TGCGCCAGCAGGTTGGCAGGGGCAGAATCTGGGGAGCTGTTTTTT. This gives the protein CASRLAGAESGELFF. The V and J genes are TRBV5-1 and TRBJ2-2; D is perhaps TRBD1 (6 bases). Germline V gene lookup returns CDR1 SGHRS and CDR2 YFSETQ. The CDR3 has 15 amino acids.

V gene TRBV28 combines with J gene TRBJ1-2; D call uncertain. V lost 6 bases and J lost 7, with 18 bases in between. CDR3 length: 14 amino acids. Germline V gene data show CDR1 as MDHEN and CDR2 as SYDVKM. The CDR3 here is CASRITLTSSGYTF. CDR3 bases: TGTGCCAGCAGGATAACATTGACAAGTTCTGGCTACACCTTC.

The V gene is TRBV13, the J gene TRBJ1-2; possible D gene TRBD1, 5 bases. Germline CDR1 PRHDT, CDR2 FYEKMQ (reference sequence). CDR3 length equals 15 residues. V lost 4 bases to trimming and J lost 2 bases, with 14 bases between them. CDR3 residues: CASSSVKGPNYGYTF. CDR3 sequence (DNA): TGTGCCAGCAGCTCTGTGAAGGGGCCCAACTATGGCTACACCTTC. The whole variable domain, remainder taken from reference TRBV13 and TRBJ1-2, is AAGVIQSPRHLIKEKRETATLKCYPIPRHDTVYWYQQGPGQDPQFLISFYEKMQSDKGSIPDRFSAQQFSDYHSELNMSSLELGDSALYFCASSSVKGPNYGYTFGSGTRLTVV.

This clone came up once. The chain employs TRBV3-1 (or the pseudogene TRBV3-2) and TRBJ1-5; D possibly corresponds to TRBD1 (6 bases). Trimming pared 2 bases from V and 5 bases from J, leaving 10 bases between. The CDR3 runs to 14 residues. Germline V CDR1 and CDR2: LGHDT, YNNKEL (reference sequence). CDR3 DNA sequence: TGTGCCAGCAGCCAAAAGGACAGTTATCAGCCCCAGCATTTT. Protein: CASSQKDSYQPQHF.

The gene calls are TRBV6-5 and TRBJ1-5; D possibly corresponds to TRBD1 (6 bases). This CDR3 region has 15 residues. Trimming took off 7 bases at V and 4 bases at J, with 17 bases between the two ends. The germline V gene has CDR1 MNHEY and CDR2 SVGAGI. CDR3 nucleotide sequence: TGTGCCAGCAATACCGGGACAAATTCGAATCAGCCCCAGCATTTT. It yields the protein CASNTGTNSNQPQHF.

The chain joins TRBV28 to TRBJ1-1; D remains unclear. V was shortened by 6 bases and J by 1 base, with 6 bases between the two germline ends. Germline values: CDR1 MDHEN, CDR2 SYDVKM. This CDR3 spans 12 amino acids. CDR3 loop: CASRTGNTEAFF. The DNA of the CDR3 is TGTGCCAGCAGAACCGGGAACACTGAAGCTTTCTTT.

The rearrangement links TRBV5-1 to TRBJ1-2; 8 nucleotides agree with TRBD1. The V segment lost 4 bases and the J segment 5 bases; nucleotides outside the gene matches: 10. The CDR3 has 15 amino acids. The germline V gene has CDR1 SGHRS and CDR2 YFSETQ. The DNA for the CDR3 is TGCGCCAGCAGCGCCCCGGGACAGGACAGATATGGCTACACCTTC. This encodes CASSAPGQDRYGYTF. Full variable domain (missing parts from reference TRBV5-1 and TRBJ1-2): KAGVTQTPRYLIKTRGQQVTLSCSPISGHRSVSWYQQTPGQGLQFLFEYFSETQRNKGNFPGRFSGRQFSNSRSEMNVSTLELGDSALYLCASSAPGQDRYGYTFGSGTRLTVV.

The V and J genes are TRBV29-1 and TRBJ2-5; weak D call: TRBD2 (5 bases). Trimming removed 6 bases from V and 5 bases from J, with 7 bases in between. The CDR3 is 10 amino acids. Germline V lookup: CDR1 SQVTM, CDR2 ANQGSEA. CDR3 nucleotide sequence: TGCAGCGTCGGGGTGGAGACCCAGTACTTC. It codes for CSVGVETQYF.